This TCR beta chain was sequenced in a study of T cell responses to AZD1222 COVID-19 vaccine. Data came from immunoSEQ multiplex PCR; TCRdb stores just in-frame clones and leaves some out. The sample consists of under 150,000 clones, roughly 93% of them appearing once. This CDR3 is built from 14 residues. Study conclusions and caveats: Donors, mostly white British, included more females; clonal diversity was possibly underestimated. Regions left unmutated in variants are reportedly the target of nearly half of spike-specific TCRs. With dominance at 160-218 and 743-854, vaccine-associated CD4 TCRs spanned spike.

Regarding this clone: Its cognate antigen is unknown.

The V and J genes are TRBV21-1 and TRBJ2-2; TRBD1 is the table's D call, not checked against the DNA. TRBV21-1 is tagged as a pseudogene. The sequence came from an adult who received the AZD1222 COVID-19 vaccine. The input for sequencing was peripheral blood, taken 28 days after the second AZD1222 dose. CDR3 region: CASTWGRNTGELFF. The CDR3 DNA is TGTGCCAGCACTTGGGGGCGAAACACCGGGGAGCTGTTTTTT.